The clone carrying this T cell receptor (beta chain) has a count of ten or more. A much bigger clone sits one base away, suggesting this may be a read error. V gave up 4 bases and J gave up 11 bases; unmatched junction bases: 19. Germline CDR1 reads SEHNR; CDR2 reads FQNEAQ (reference sequence). CDR3 size: 17 residues. This entry belongs to a study of tumor-infiltrating lymphocytes in oesophageal squamous cell carcinoma. MiXCR, run by TCRdb on the PCR reads, gives a single entry per CDR3 protein. The table lists 15,000 to 20,000 distinct CDR3 sequences, roughly two fifths of them singletons. Input material: normal esophageal tissue next to the tumor. The chain uses TRBV7-9 and TRBJ2-5, with 10 positions matching TRBD2. The sequence derives from a male donor with esophageal squamous cell carcinoma. CDR3 nucleotide sequence: TGTGCCAGCAGCTCCACCAGATCTAGCGGGAGCCTCAATGAGCAGTACTTC. Translation: CASSSTRSSGSLNEQYF.